A single sample gave rise to the 32 T cell receptor beta chains below, sequenced in a study of blood T cell repertoires in COVID-19. Libraries were prepared by immunoSEQ multiplex PCR; TCRdb keeps only in-frame clonotypes and omits some of them. The sample gives roughly 200,000 clones, 70% to 90% of which show up once; more than 3% is in the top ten. The specimen was peripheral blood. The receptors derive from a man aged 60 to 75 with acute or convalescent COVID-19.

The chain has TRBV28 and TRBJ2-1; 7 bases fit TRBD1. Losses at the gene ends were 3 bases for V and 8 bases for J; bases not matched to a gene: 7. CDR3 length: 14 amino acids. Germline lookup yields CDR1 MDHEN and CDR2 SYDVKM. The CDR3 DNA sequence: TGTGCCAGCAGTTTTAGAGGGGGCAACGATGAGCAGTTCTTC. Translated: CASSFRGGNDEQFF.

The J gene is TRBJ2-5, the V gene TRBV5-1; 10 nucleotides align to TRBD1. Germline values: CDR1 SGHRS, CDR2 YFSETQ. This CDR3 spans 15 amino acids. V was clipped by 4 bases and J by 5 bases; unmatched bases: 8. CDR3 residues: CASSIGTGVFETQYF. The CDR3 DNA is TGCGCCAGCAGCATCGGGACAGGGGTGTTCGAGACCCAGTACTTC.

The chain combines TRBV9 with TRBJ2-2; a weak D match, TRBD2 (7 bases). CDR1 SGDLS and CDR2 YYNGEE come from the germline V gene. Trimming removed 4 bases at V and 4 bases at J, with 26 bases between. CDR3 length equals 19 residues. This CDR3 is CASSTPEGGGREITGELFF. The CDR3 DNA follows: TGTGCCAGCAGCACCCCCGAGGGAGGGGGGCGGGAGATCACCGGGGAGCTGTTTTTT.

J is TRBJ2-7 and V is TRBV7-9; possibly TRBD2 for D (7 bases). V was trimmed by 4 bases and J by 3 bases, leaving 16 bases between them. Germline V lookup: CDR1 SEHNR, CDR2 FQNEAQ (reference sequence). This CDR3 is 15 amino acids long. The CDR3 spells CASSSQGGNIYEQYF. The CDR3 bases are TGTGCCAGCAGCTCACAGGGAGGGAATATCTACGAGCAGTACTTC.

A single count supports this clone. This chain uses TRBV28 with TRBJ2-7; 7 bases match TRBD1. Germline V lookup: CDR1 MDHEN, CDR2 SYDVKM. The CDR3 runs to 16 residues. J gave up 6 bases and V 6 bases, and 17 bases lay outside the gene matches. The CDR3 DNA is TGTGCCAGCAGGCGAGAGACAGGGATCTCTTTACGCGAGCAGTACTTC. Its translation is CASRRETGISLREQYF.

V and J are TRBV29-1 and TRBJ2-7; TRBD1 agrees at 9 bases. The V and J ends lost 7 bases and 2 bases, in that order; junction bases with no gene match: 3. The CDR3 runs 12 residues. Germline assignment: CDR1 SQVTM and CDR2 ANQGSEA. The CDR3 reads CSGGQGTYEQYF. CDR3 DNA: TGCAGCGGCGGACAGGGGACCTACGAGCAGTACTTC.

The chain is built from TRBV5-5 and TRBJ2-7, with D unclear. The germline V and J ends were trimmed by 0 bases and 5 bases, with 15 bases remaining between them. The CDR3 runs 15 residues. CDR1 is SGHKS and CDR2 is YYEKEE in the germline V gene (reference sequence). CDR3 amino acids: CASSLAASATHEQYF. In DNA form, the CDR3 reads TGTGCCAGCAGCTTGGCGGCTAGTGCTACCCACGAGCAGTACTTC. Variable domain in full (rest from reference TRBV5-5 and TRBJ2-7): DAGVTQSPTHLIKTRGQQVTLRCSPISGHKSVSWYQQVLGQGPQFIFQYYEKEERGRGNFPDRFSARQFPNYSSELNVNALLLGDSALYLCASSLAASATHEQYFGPGTRLTVT.

This clone has just one count. The chain links TRBV5-1 to TRBJ2-3; D perhaps matches TRBD2 (5 bases). This CDR3 spans 14 amino acids. CDR1 and CDR2 (germline): SGHRS, YFSETQ. Between the trimmed V and J ends, which lost 6 bases and 1 base, there was a span of 12 bases. CDR3 sequence: CASKEGSGTDTQYF. Written as DNA, the CDR3 is TGCGCCAGCAAAGAGGGATCAGGCACAGATACGCAGTATTTT.

The chain has TRBV27 and TRBJ2-5; the D gene is possibly TRBD2 (7 bases). CDR3 length equals 16 residues. Germline V gives CDR1 MNHEY, CDR2 SMNVEV (reference sequence). The germline V and J ends were trimmed by 1 base and 4 bases, with 16 bases remaining between them. DNA for the CDR3: TGTGCCAGCAGTTTATTGGGGGCGGGAGCGGTAGAGACCCAGTACTTC. Protein sequence: CASSLLGAGAVETQYF.

Only one count was recorded for this clone. The CDR3 nucleotides read TGTGCCAGTAGCGGGGGACCGACCCTTCTCGAGCAGTACTTC. This encodes CASSGGPTLLEQYF. The chain combines TRBV19 with TRBJ2-7; TRBD2 might be the D (6 bases). Germline V gene data show CDR1 as LNHDA and CDR2 as SQIVND (reference sequence). There are 14 residues in the CDR3. Between the trimmed V and J ends, which lost 6 bases and 6 bases, there was a span of 18 bases. The variable domain in full, with the rest retrieved from reference TRBV19 and TRBJ2-7, is DGGITQSPKYLFRKEGQNVTLSCEQNLNHDAMYWYRQDPGQGLRLIYYSQIVNDFQKGDIAEGYSVSREKKESFPLTVTSAQKNPTAFYLCASSGGPTLLEQYFGPGTRLTVT.

This clone was detected a few times. The chain has TRBV28 and TRBJ2-1; TRBD1 agrees at 10 bases. V lost 6 bases to trimming and J lost 10 bases; unmatched junction nucleotides: 9. The germline V gene has CDR1 MDHEN and CDR2 SYDVKM. The CDR3 is 14 residues long. The CDR3 DNA reads as TGTGCCAGCAGCAGACAGGGGGCCTTGAGAGAGCAGTTCTTC. This codes for CASSRQGALREQFF. Variable domain in full (rest from reference TRBV28 and TRBJ2-1): DVKVTQSSRYLVKRTGEKVFLECVQDMDHENMFWYRQDPGLGLRLIYFSYDVKMKEKGDIPEGYSVSREKKERFSLILESASTNQTSMYLCASSRQGALREQFFGPGTRLTVL.

The chain has TRBV6-5 and TRBJ2-7, with 10 bases aligning to TRBD1. V lost 2 bases, J lost 4 bases, and 5 bases stayed unmatched. The V gene's germline CDR1 is MNHEY and CDR2 SVGAGI. The CDR3 extends over 15 amino acids. CDR3 sequence reads: CASSYRDRGIYEQYF. The CDR3 DNA reads TGTGCCAGCAGTTACCGGGACAGGGGAATTTACGAGCAGTACTTC.

This chain links TRBV10-3 with TRBJ1-1; D is unclear. The CDR3 contains 13 residues. V lost 4 bases to trimming and J lost 5 bases, with 11 bases between them. Per germline, CDR1 ENHRY and CDR2 SYGVKD. The CDR3 protein is CAISGSSSTEAFF. CDR3 nucleotide sequence: TGTGCCATCAGTGGGTCCTCGAGTACTGAAGCTTTCTTT.

The sample holds a few counts of this clone. This chain joins TRBV4-2 and TRBJ1-4; TRBD1 matches 8 bases. The V segment lost 0 bases and the J segment 7 bases; nucleotides outside the gene matches: 10. The CDR3 consists of 17 residues. Germline CDR1 and CDR2: LGHNA and YNFKEQ. Here the CDR3 DNA reads TGTGCCAGCAGCCAAGAAGGCAGGGGGCGGGCCGGTGAAAAACTGTTTTTT. Amino acid sequence: CASSQEGRGRAGEKLFF.

The chain carries TRBV5-6 and TRBJ2-5; TRBD1 agrees at 9 bases. This CDR3 is built from 17 residues. Germline CDR1 and CDR2: SGHDT and YYEEEE. V was clipped by 6 bases and J by 4 bases; unmatched bases: 16. The CDR3 loop reads CASTPGTGLIGGETQYF. CDR3 sequence (DNA): TGTGCCAGCACCCCCGGGACAGGGCTAATAGGCGGAGAGACCCAGTACTTC.

The rearrangement links TRBV5-1 to TRBJ2-3; TRBD2 matches 10 bases. This CDR3 contains 14 residues. Per germline, CDR1 SGHRS and CDR2 YFSETQ. V dropped 3 bases and J dropped 4; count of bases not matched to a gene: 2. Written as DNA, the CDR3 is TGCGCCAGCAGCTGGAGCGGGAGGGCAGATACGCAGTATTTT. This translates into CASSWSGRADTQYF.

V and J are TRBV7-3 and TRBJ2-1, with D possibly being TRBD2 (6 bases). This CDR3 is 15 amino acids long. Trimming took off 5 bases at V and 7 bases at J, with 18 bases between the two ends. Germline V gives CDR1 SGHTA, CDR2 FQGTGA. CDR3 DNA: TGTGCCAGCAGCCCCGGGGGTAGCGGAAGAAATGAGCAGTTCTTC. Translating gives CASSPGGSGRNEQFF.

V gene TRBV9 combines with J gene TRBJ2-1, with 9 bases identical to TRBD2. Losses at the gene ends were 0 bases for V and 0 bases for J; bases not matched to a gene: 1. Germline CDR1 reads SGDLS; CDR2 reads YYNGEE. The CDR3 runs to 16 residues. Here the CDR3 DNA reads TGTGCCAGCAGCGTAGGCGGGAGGGGCTCCTACAATGAGCAGTTCTTC. It translates to CASSVGGRGSYNEQFF.

The CDR3 here is CSVGQGNTGELFF. DNA for the CDR3: TGCAGCGTTGGGCAGGGAAACACCGGGGAGCTGTTTTTT. V and J are TRBV29-1 and TRBJ2-2; tentative D call: TRBD1 (5 bases). V was trimmed by 4 bases and J by 2 bases, leaving 8 bases between them. There are 13 residues in the CDR3. Germline V gives CDR1 SQVTM, CDR2 ANQGSEA.

This clone was observed a handful of times. This sequence joins TRBV27 and TRBJ2-7; D possibly corresponds to TRBD1 (5 bases). V lost 0 bases and J 2 bases, leaving 11 bases between the germline ends. The CDR3 runs to 15 residues. CDR1 and CDR2 (germline): MNHEY, SMNVEV (reference sequence). The CDR3 coding sequence is TGTGCCAGCAGTTTATCATCCCAGGGTCCCTACGAGCAGTACTTC. Amino acids: CASSLSSQGPYEQYF.

This clone was detected only once. The chain uses TRBV27 and TRBJ1-1, with D tentatively TRBD1 (6 bases). The V end lost 5 bases, the J end lost 1 base, and 14 bases lay between the germline ends. Germline CDR1 MNHEY, CDR2 SMNVEV (reference sequence). The CDR3 consists of 15 residues. The CDR3 coding sequence is TGTGCCAGCAGTCCAGGGGTAGGGGGGAACACTGAAGCTTTCTTT. It encodes CASSPGVGGNTEAFF.

About this clone itself: Relative to the germline gene, one junction end is altered; a read error may explain this. V and J are TRBV28 and TRBJ1-3, with a weak D call TRBD1 (6 bases). CDR1 and CDR2 (germline): MDHEN, SYDVKM. The CDR3 has 14 amino acids. In nucleotides, the CDR3 is TGTGCCAGCAGTTCAGGGGCATCGCACAGGGCCCCCGGCTTT. Protein: CASSSGASHRAPGF.

The chain couples TRBV2 to TRBJ2-7; 8 bases match TRBD2. Per the germline V gene, CDR1 is SNHLY and CDR2 is FYNNEI. The CDR3 loop spans 13 amino acids. The junction had 8 bases not matched to a gene; V was cut back by 8 bases and J by 5 bases. CDR3: CASRAPGGHEQYF. DNA for the CDR3: TGTGCCAGCCGCGCCCCGGGAGGGCACGAGCAGTACTTC.

The gene calls are TRBV5-1 and TRBJ2-7; TRBD1 aligns across 8 bases. The trim removed 5 bases at V and 1 base at J, leaving 8 bases unmatched. The CDR3 totals 15 residues. The germline V gene has CDR1 SGHRS and CDR2 YFSETQ. CDR3 loop: CASRPGTGFSYEQYF. Written as DNA, the CDR3 is TGCGCCAGCAGACCCGGGACAGGCTTTTCCTACGAGCAGTACTTC.

The chain is built from TRBV11-2 and TRBJ2-1; the match to TRBD2 covers 12 bases. Germline CDR1 is SGHAT and CDR2 is FQNNGV. Losses at the gene ends were 7 bases for V and 4 bases for J; bases not matched to a gene: 2. This CDR3 has 14 amino acids. CDR3 residues: CASTLAGGYNEQFF. The CDR3 nucleotides are TGTGCCAGCACGCTAGCGGGAGGGTACAATGAGCAGTTCTTC. The full variable domain, its missing parts supplied by reference TRBV11-2 and TRBJ2-1, is EAGVAQSPRYKIIEKRQSVAFWCNPISGHATLYWYQQILGQGPKLLIQFQNNGVVDDSQLPKDRFSAERLKGVDSTLKIQPAKLEDSAVYLCASTLAGGYNEQFFGPGTRLTVL.

The J gene is TRBJ2-2, the V gene TRBV28; TRBD1 is a possible D gene (6 bases). CDR1 and CDR2 (germline): MDHEN, SYDVKM. There are 14 residues in the CDR3. V was clipped by 6 bases and J by 7 bases, with 15 bases between them. The CDR3 here is CASRKTGISGELFF. The CDR3 bases are TGTGCCAGCAGGAAAACAGGGATAAGCGGGGAGCTGTTTTTT. Based on the CDR3 plus reference TRBV28 and TRBJ2-2, the full variable domain is DVKVTQSSRYLVKRTGEKVFLECVQDMDHENMFWYRQDPGLGLRLIYFSYDVKMKEKGDIPEGYSVSREKKERFSLILESASTNQTSMYLCASRKTGISGELFFGEGSRLTVL.

The genes are TRBV9 and TRBJ1-3; D remains ambiguous. CDR3 length: 15 amino acids. Per germline, CDR1 SGDLS and CDR2 YYNGEE. V was trimmed by 3 bases and J by 0 bases, leaving 10 bases between them. The DNA of the CDR3 is TGTGCCAGCAGCGCCTACTGGAGCTCTGGAAACACCATATATTTT. Its translation: CASSAYWSSGNTIYF.

The chain combines TRBV10-1 with TRBJ2-1, with a tentative D call TRBD2 (5 bases). In germline, CDR1 is WNHNN, CDR2 SYGVQD (reference sequence). Trimming left V 6 bases short and J 6 bases short, with 12 bases between. CDR3 length: 13 residues. CDR3: CASRVNGGNEQFF. CDR3 nucleotide sequence: TGCGCCAGCAGGGTGAACGGAGGCAATGAGCAGTTCTTC.

The chain is built from TRBV7-2 and TRBJ2-5; 10 bases fit TRBD2. Germline-derived CDR1 and CDR2 are SGHTA and FQGNSA. The CDR3 is 16 amino acids. The V segment lost 0 bases and the J segment 2 bases; nucleotides outside the gene matches: 3. In DNA, the CDR3 is TGTGCCAGCAGCTTAGCGACTAGCGGGCCACAAGAGACCCAGTACTTC. Protein: CASSLATSGPQETQYF.

The rearrangement uses TRBV28 and TRBJ1-5; a possible D gene is TRBD1 (5 bases). V lost 4 bases and J 2 bases, leaving 12 bases between the germline ends. The germline CDR1 and CDR2 sequences are MDHEN and SYDVKM. This CDR3 comprises 15 residues. CDR3 DNA: TGTGCCAGCAGTTCCAGGGTCAACGGCAATCAGCCCCAGCATTTT. Protein product: CASSSRVNGNQPQHF.

The rearrangement uses TRBV7-3 and TRBJ1-1; tentatively, D is TRBD1 (6 bases). The V gene's germline CDR1 is SGHTA and CDR2 FQGTGA. The CDR3 is made up of 15 amino acids. V dropped 8 bases and J dropped 4 bases, with 20 bases sitting between them. The DNA for the CDR3 is TGTGCCAGCGCGGCGGGGGGCCCTTTCGGCACTGAAGCTTTCTTT. Translation gives CASAAGGPFGTEAFF.

In this sample, this clone turned up many times. The V and J genes are TRBV7-2 and TRBJ2-5, with a tentative D call TRBD2 (7 bases). The CDR3 is made up of 15 amino acids. V dropped 5 bases and J dropped 7 bases, with 20 bases sitting between them. Germline V gene data show CDR1 as SGHTA and CDR2 as FQGNSA. The CDR3 DNA follows: TGTGCCAGCAGCCCCGGGGGCGGGAGTGGCGCGACCCAGTACTTC. This sequence encodes CASSPGGGSGATQYF.